The sequence of this T cell receptor (beta chain) was determined in a study of brain T cells in children with intractable seizures. This clone was detected only once. What it recognizes is unknown. Described time point: blood from clinic visit 5 months post-surgery; TSC patient then seizure free. Surgery cases with the highest brain T cell transcript signatures were chosen for sequencing. Before surgery, patients took at least one anti-epileptic drug. The study's findings and limits: HCMV serostatus was not known, and viral specificity came from CDR3 similarity only.

Produced via immunoSEQ multiplex PCR; TCRdb's table is partial and in-frame only. The sample yields 340,000 or so clones, over 85% seen once. In germline, CDR1 is LNHDA, CDR2 SQIVND (reference sequence). CDR3 length: 17 residues. V was cut by 3 bases and J by 0 bases, with 15 bases left in between. This rearrangement joins TRBV19 to TRBJ1-5; D is undetermined. This receptor was taken from a boy younger than two with tuberous sclerosis and intractable seizures. The source was peripheral blood, collected less than 6 months after surgery. The CDR3 DNA is TGTGCCAGTAGTATTAGCGGTTTCGGGTATAGCAATCAGCCCCAGCATTTT. Protein product: CASSISGFGYSNQPQHF.